A single sample gave rise to the 8 T cell receptor beta chains below, sequenced in a study of identical twins. TCRdb itself ran the 5' RACE reads through MiXCR, one entry per CDR3 protein. This table holds approximately 690,000 distinct CDR3 sequences, 5.5% to 7.5% found once. The sample taken for sequencing was naive T cells sorted from blood. Every receptor here comes from a man between 18 and 29 years old in good health.

CDR3 in DNA: TGTGCCAGCAGCCCGGAACCCCGAGGGGGCTACACCTTC. Protein sequence: CASSPEPRGGYTF. This chain uses TRBV5-5 with TRBJ1-2, with D unclear. Germline V gene data show CDR1 as SGHKS and CDR2 as YYEKEE (reference sequence). CDR3 length equals 13 residues. Trimming removed 4 bases from V and 8 bases from J, with 15 bases in between.

The table lists this clonotype with a few counts. The chain links TRBV3-1 to TRBJ2-7; a weak D match, TRBD2 (6 bases). The CDR3 sequence is 15 residues long. Germline CDR1 and CDR2: LGHDT and YNNKEL (reference sequence). V lost 7 bases to trimming and J lost 2 bases, with 18 bases between them. The CDR3 region is CASTHRLGLTYEQYF. For the CDR3, the DNA is TGTGCCAGCACCCACCGACTAGGTTTAACCTACGAGCAGTACTTC.

V and J are TRBV10-3 and TRBJ2-7, with 9 bases identical to TRBD2. V was pared by 4 bases and J by 6 bases, with 7 bases of the junction left unmatched. The CDR3 has 14 residues. Germline values: CDR1 ENHRY, CDR2 SYGVKD. CDR3: CAISVIAGEGEQYF. Here the CDR3 DNA reads TGTGCCATCAGTGTGATAGCGGGAGAAGGCGAGCAGTACTTC.

This clonotype was seen at least ten times. The chain combines TRBV5-1 with TRBJ2-1, with no clear D. V lost 6 bases to trimming and J lost 9 bases, with 10 bases between them. Germline V gene data show CDR1 as SGHRS and CDR2 as YFSETQ. The CDR3 loop spans 11 amino acids. This chain's CDR3 is CASNRNSEQFF. The CDR3 DNA follows: TGCGCCAGCAATCGAAACAGTGAGCAGTTCTTC. Drawing the rest from reference TRBV5-1 and TRBJ2-1, the complete variable domain is KAGVTQTPRYLIKTRGQQVTLSCSPISGHRSVSWYQQTPGQGLQFLFEYFSETQRNKGNFPGRFSGRQFSNSRSEMNVSTLELGDSALYLCASNRNSEQFFGPGTRLTVL.

This clonotype was counted many times. The chain has TRBV27 and TRBJ1-5; D not certain. CDR3 length: 14 residues. Germline V gene sequence: CDR1 MNHEY, CDR2 SMNVEV (reference sequence). V lost 2 bases and J lost 6, with 11 bases in between. CDR3: CASSLVWGGQPQHF. As DNA, the CDR3 is TGTGCCAGCAGTTTAGTTTGGGGAGGTCAGCCCCAGCATTTT.

At least ten counts were recorded for this clonotype. The V call is TRBV12-5, the J call TRBJ2-1; D remains ambiguous. With 4 bases removed from V and 9 bases from J, the gap between germline ends came to 19 bases. Germline lookup yields CDR1 LGHNT and CDR2 FRNRAP. The CDR3 sequence is 15 residues long. The CDR3 DNA is TGTGCTAGTGGTTCAAACAACCACCCTCCCGGTGAGCAGTTCTTC. It codes for CASGSNNHPPGEQFF.

This clonotype was seen only once. The rearrangement joins TRBV7-9 to TRBJ2-7, with 7 bases identical to TRBD1. There are 14 residues in the CDR3. Per the germline V gene, CDR1 is SEHNR and CDR2 is FQNEAQ (reference sequence). The CDR3 loop reads CAGSARDSTYEQYV. The CDR3 DNA is TGTGCCGGCAGCGCCCGGGACAGTACCTACGAGCAGTACGTC.

The chain joins TRBV4-1 to TRBJ2-1; the D gene could be TRBD1 or TRBD2 (6 bases each). V lost 0 bases and J lost 4, with 22 bases in between. This CDR3 region has 19 residues. Germline assignment: CDR1 MGHRA and CDR2 YSYEKL. CDR3 sequence (DNA): TGCGCCAGCAGCCAAGAGGGTGGGGGCGGAGGGTTAATATACAATGAGCAGTTCTTC. Amino acid sequence: CASSQEGGGGGLIYNEQFF.